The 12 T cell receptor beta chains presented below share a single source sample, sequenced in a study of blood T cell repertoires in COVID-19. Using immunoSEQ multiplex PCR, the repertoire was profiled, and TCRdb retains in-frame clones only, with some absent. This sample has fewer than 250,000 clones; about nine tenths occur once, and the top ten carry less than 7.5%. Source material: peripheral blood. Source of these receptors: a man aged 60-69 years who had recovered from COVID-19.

The CDR3 loop is CASSPQSGGFYEQYF. Here the CDR3 DNA reads TGTGCCAGCTCACCACAGTCGGGGGGTTTTTACGAGCAGTACTTC. The rearrangement joins TRBV18 to TRBJ2-7; 7 nucleotides align to TRBD2. The germline V gene has CDR1 KGHSH and CDR2 LQKENI. The V and J ends lost 1 base and 4 bases, in that order; junction bases with no gene match: 7. The CDR3 length is 15 residues.

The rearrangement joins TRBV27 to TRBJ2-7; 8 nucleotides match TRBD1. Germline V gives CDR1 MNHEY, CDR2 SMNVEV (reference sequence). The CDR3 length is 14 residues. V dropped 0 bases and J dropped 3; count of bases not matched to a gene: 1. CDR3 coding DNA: TGTGCCAGCAGTTTATCGGGACAGGTCTACGAGCAGTACTTC. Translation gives CASSLSGQVYEQYF.

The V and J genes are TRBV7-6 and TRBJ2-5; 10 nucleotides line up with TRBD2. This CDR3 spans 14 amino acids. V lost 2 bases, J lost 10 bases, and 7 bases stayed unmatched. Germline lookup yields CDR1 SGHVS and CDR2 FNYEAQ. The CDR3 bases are TGTGCCAGCAGCTTATTTCTAGCGGGAGATAACCAGTACTTC. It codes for CASSLFLAGDNQYF.

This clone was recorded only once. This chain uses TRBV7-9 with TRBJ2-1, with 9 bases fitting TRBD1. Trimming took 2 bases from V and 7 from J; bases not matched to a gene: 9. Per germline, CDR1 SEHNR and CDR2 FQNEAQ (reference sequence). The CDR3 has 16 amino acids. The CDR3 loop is CASSLKRDRDFNEQFF. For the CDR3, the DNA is TGTGCCAGCAGCTTAAAAAGGGACAGGGATTTTAATGAGCAGTTCTTC.

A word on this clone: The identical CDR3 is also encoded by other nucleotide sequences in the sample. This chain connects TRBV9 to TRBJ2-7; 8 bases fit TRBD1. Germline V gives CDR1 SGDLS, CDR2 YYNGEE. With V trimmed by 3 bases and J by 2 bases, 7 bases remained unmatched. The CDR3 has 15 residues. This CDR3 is CASSARDRGTYEQYF. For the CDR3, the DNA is TGTGCCAGCAGCGCGCGAGACAGGGGTACCTACGAGCAGTACTTC.

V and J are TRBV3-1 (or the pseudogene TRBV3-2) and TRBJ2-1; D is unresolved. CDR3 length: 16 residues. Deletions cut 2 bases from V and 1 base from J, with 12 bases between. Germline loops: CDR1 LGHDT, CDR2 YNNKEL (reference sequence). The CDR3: CASSQLRRLSYNEQFF. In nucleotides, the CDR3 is TGTGCCAGCAGCCAACTTAGGAGACTTTCCTACAATGAGCAGTTCTTC.

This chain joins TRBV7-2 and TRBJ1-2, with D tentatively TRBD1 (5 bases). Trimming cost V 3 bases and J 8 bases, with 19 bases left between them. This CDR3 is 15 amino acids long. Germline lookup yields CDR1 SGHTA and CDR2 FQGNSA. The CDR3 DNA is TGTGCCAGCAGCTTGAGACCCCCAACAGGCACGGGCTACACCTTC. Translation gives CASSLRPPTGTGYTF.

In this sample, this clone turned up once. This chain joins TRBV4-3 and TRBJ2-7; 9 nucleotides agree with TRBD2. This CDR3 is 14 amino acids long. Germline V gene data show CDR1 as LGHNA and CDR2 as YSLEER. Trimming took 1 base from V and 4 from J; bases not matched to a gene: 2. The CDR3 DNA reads TGCGCCAGCAGCCAAGGGCTAGCGGGGTACGAGCAGTACTTC. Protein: CASSQGLAGYEQYF.

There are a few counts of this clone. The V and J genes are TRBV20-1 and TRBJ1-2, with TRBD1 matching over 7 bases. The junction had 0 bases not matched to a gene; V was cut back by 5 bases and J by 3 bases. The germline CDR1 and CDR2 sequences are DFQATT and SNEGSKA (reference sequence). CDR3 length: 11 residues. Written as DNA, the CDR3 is TGCAGTGCTGGGACAGACTATGGCTACACCTTC. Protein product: CSAGTDYGYTF.

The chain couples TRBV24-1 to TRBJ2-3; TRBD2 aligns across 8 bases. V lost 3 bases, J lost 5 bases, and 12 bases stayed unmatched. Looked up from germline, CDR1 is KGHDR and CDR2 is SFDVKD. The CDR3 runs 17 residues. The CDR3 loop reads CATSDVGLAGRVDTQYF. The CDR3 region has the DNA TGTGCCACCAGTGATGTCGGGCTAGCGGGCCGGGTAGATACGCAGTATTTT.

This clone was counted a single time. The CDR3 protein is CATSRGTAGGTDTQYF. CDR3 in DNA: TGTGCCACCAGCAGAGGAACAGCGGGAGGCACAGATACGCAGTATTTT. This rearrangement joins TRBV15 to TRBJ2-3; 8 bases align to TRBD2. Germline values: CDR1 LNHNV, CDR2 YYDKDF (reference sequence). V shed 1 base, J shed 1 base, and the junction held 4 bases outside the gene matches. This CDR3 comprises 16 residues.

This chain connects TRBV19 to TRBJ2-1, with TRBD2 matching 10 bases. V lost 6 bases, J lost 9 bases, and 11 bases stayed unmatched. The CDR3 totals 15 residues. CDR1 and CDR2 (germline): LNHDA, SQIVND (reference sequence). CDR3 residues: CASRVLAGEGSEQFF. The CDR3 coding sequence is TGTGCCAGTAGAGTCCTAGCGGGAGAAGGGAGTGAGCAGTTCTTC.